The entry below describes one T cell receptor beta chain. Germline values: CDR1 GTSNPN, CDR2 SVGIG (reference sequence). CDR3 size: 16 residues. Trimming took 4 bases from V and 3 from J, leaving 19 bases between them. The data derive from a study of immune cell composition in non-small cell lung cancer. Assay: immunoSEQ multiplex PCR; the TCRdb copy retains only in-frame clones and omits some. Altogether roughly 7,100 clones are present, roughly 80% being singletons, with the ten largest covering approximately 12%. The source material was lung tumor tissue. The gene calls are TRBV30 and TRBJ2-4, with D perhaps TRBD2 (5 bases). The TCR comes from a human donor with non-small cell lung cancer. DNA for the CDR3: TGTGCCTGGACCCCGGTCGGCGGACTTAGCAAAAACATTCAGTACTTC. It is translated as CAWTPVGGLSKNIQYF.